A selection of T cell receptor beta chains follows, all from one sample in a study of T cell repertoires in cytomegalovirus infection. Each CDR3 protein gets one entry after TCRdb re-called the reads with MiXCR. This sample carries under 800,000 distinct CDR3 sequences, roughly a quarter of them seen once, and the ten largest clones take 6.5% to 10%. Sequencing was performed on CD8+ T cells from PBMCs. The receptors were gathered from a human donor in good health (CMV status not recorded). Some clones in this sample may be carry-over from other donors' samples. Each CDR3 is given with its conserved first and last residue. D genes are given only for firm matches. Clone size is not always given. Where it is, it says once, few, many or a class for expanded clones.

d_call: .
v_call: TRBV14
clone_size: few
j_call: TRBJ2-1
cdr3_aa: CASSQYGHPEQFF
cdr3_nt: TGTGCCAGCAGCCAATACGGACACCCGGAGCAGTTCTTC

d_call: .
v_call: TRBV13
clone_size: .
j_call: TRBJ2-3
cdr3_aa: CASSLRSPTDTQYF
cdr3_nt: TGTGCCAGCAGCTTAAGGTCTCCAACAGATACGCAGTATTTT

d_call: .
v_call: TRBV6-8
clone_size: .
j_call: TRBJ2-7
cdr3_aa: CASRTGACEQYF
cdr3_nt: TGTGCCAGCAGAACCGGAGCCTGCGAGCAGTACTTC

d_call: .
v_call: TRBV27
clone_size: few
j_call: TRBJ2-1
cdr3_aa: CASSLAGNGYNEQFF
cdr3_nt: TGTGCCAGCAGTTTAGCGGGGAACGGTTACAATGAGCAGTTCTTC

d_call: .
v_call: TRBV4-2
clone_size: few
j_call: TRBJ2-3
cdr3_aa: CASSQDPPPDTQYF
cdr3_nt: TGTGCCAGCAGCCAAGACCCTCCCCCAGATACGCAGTATTTT

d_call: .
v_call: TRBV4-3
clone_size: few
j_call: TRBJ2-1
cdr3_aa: CASSLQGDTNNEQFF
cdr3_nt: TGCGCCAGCAGCCTACAGGGCGACACTAACAATGAGCAGTTCTTC

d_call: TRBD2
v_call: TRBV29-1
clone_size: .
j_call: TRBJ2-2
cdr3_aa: CSVELAGGPFGELFF
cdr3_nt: TGCAGCGTTGAATTAGCGGGGGGGCCCTTCGGGGAGCTGTTTTTT

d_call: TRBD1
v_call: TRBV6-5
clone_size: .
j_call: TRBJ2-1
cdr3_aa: CASSYSGTGNNEQFF
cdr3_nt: TGTGCCAGCAGTTACTCCGGGACAGGGAACAATGAGCAGTTCTTC

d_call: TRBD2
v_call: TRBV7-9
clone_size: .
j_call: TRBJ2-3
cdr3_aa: CASREGSIDTQYF
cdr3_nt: TGTGCCAGCCGGGAGGGAAGCATAGATACGCAGTATTTC

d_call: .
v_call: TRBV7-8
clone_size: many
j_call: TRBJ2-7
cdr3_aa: CASSLDGSENYEQYF
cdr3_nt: TGTGCCAGCAGCTTAGATGGTAGCGAAAACTACGAGCAGTACTTC

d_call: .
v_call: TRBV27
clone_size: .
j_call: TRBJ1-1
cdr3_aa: CASSSLPGEAFF
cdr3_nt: TGTGCCAGCAGTTCCCTCCCAGGGGAGGCTTTCTTT

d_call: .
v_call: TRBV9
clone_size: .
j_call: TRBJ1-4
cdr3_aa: CASSVTGTPTNEKLFF
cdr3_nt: TGTGCCAGCAGCGTTACAGGGACTCCGACTAATGAAAAACTGTTTTTT

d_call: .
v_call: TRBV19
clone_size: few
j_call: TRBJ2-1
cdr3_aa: CASSSALWRDEQFF
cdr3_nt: TGTGCCAGTAGTTCCGCCCTTTGGCGTGATGAGCAGTTCTTC

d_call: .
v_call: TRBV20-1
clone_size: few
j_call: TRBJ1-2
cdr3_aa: CSARAYTDHYGYTF
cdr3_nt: TGCAGTGCTAGAGCTTACACAGATCACTATGGCTACACCTTC

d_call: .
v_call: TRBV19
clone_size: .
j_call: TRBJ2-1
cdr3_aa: CASTPGGDRYNEQFF
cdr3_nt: TGTGCCAGTACACCCGGGGGCGACAGGTACAATGAGCAGTTCTTC

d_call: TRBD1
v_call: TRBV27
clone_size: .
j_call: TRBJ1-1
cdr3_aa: CASRVRGLGTEAFF
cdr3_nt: TGTGCCAGCAGGGTCAGGGGGCTGGGTACTGAAGCTTTCTTT

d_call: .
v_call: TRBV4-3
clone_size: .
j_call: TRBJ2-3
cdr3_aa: CASSQGISRGADTQYF
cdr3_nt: TGCGCCAGCAGCCAAGGGATCTCGCGGGGAGCAGATACGCAGTATTTT

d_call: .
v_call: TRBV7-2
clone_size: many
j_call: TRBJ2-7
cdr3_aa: CASSLPSEGTYEQYF
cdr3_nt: TGTGCCAGCAGCTTGCCTAGCGAGGGGACTTACGAGCAGTACTTC

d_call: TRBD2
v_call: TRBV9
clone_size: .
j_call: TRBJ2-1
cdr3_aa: CASSVRGASGGYNEQFF
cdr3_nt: TGTGCCAGCAGCGTAAGGGGGGCCAGCGGGGGTTACAATGAGCAGTTCTTC

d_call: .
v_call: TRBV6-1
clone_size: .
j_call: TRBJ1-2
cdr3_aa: CAGSGRRSGFF
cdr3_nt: TGTGCCGGCAGTGGTAGACGATCCGGGTTCTTC

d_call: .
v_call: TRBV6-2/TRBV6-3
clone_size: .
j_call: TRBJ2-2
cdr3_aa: CASSSYTDYLNTGELFF
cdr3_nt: TGTGCCAGCAGTTCTTACACGGACTACCTGAACACCGGGGAGCTGTTTTTT

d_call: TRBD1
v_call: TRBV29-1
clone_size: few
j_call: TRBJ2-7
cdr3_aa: CSVQSVGQVSYEQYF
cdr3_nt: TGCAGCGTCCAGAGCGTGGGACAGGTTAGCTACGAGCAGTACTTC

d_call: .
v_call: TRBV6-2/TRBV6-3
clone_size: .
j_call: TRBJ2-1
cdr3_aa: CASTFQGGHGQFF
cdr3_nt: TGTGCCAGTACCTTCCAAGGAGGGCATGGGCAGTTCTTC

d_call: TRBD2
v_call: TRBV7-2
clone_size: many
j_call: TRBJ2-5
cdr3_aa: CASSLERGGQETQYF
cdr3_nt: TGTGCCAGCAGCTTGGAACGGGGGGGGCAAGAGACCCAGTACTTC

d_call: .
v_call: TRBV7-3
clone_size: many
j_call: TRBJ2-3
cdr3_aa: CASSLNDRISTDTQYF
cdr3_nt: TGTGCCAGCAGCTTAAACGACAGGATATCCACAGATACGCAGTATTTT

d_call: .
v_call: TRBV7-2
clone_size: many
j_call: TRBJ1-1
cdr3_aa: CASSLAWTENTEAFF
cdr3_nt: TGTGCCAGCAGCTTAGCGTGGACAGAGAACACTGAAGCTTTCTTT

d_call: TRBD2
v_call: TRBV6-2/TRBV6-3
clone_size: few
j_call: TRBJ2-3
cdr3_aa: CASSYLLAGYSDTQYF
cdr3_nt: TGTGCCAGCAGTTACCTACTAGCGGGGTATTCAGATACGCAGTATTTT

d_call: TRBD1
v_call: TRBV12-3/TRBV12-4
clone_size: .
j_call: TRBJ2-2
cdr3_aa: CASSLRDRGSVGELFF
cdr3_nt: TGTGCCAGCAGTCTGAGGGACAGGGGCAGTGTCGGGGAGCTGTTTTTT

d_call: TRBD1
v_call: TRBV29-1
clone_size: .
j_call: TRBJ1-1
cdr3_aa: CSGEGAMNTEAFF
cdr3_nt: TGCAGCGGAGAGGGGGCGATGAACACTGAAGCTTTCTTT

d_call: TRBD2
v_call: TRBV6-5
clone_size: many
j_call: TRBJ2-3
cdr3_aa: CASSYSSGGTDTQYF
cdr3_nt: TGTGCCAGCAGTTACTCTAGCGGGGGAACAGATACGCAGTATTTT

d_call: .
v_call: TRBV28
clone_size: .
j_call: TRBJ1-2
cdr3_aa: CASGFSGTNYGYTF
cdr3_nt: TGTGCCAGCGGTTTTTCAGGGACCAACTATGGCTACACCTTC

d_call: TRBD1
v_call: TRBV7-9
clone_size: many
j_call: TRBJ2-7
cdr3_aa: CASSRPGTGFYEQYF
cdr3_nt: TGTGCCAGCAGCCGACCTGGGACAGGGTTCTACGAGCAGTACTTC

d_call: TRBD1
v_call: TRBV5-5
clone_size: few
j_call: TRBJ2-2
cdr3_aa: CASSLADREPNTGELFF
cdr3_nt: TGTGCCAGCAGCTTGGCCGACAGGGAACCGAACACCGGGGAGCTGTTTTTT

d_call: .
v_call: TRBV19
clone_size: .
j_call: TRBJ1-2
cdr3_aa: CASSGFRDTNFDGYTF
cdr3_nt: TGTGCCAGTAGTGGGTTCCGGGACACAAACTTCGATGGCTACACCTTC

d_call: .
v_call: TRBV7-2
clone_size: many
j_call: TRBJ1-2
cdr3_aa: CASSFWENYGYTF
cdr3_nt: TGTGCCAGCAGCTTCTGGGAGAACTATGGCTACACCTTC

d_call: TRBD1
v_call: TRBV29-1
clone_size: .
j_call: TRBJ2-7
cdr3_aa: CSVTQQGSSYEQYF
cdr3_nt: TGCAGCGTTACCCAACAGGGGTCCTCCTACGAGCAGTACTTC

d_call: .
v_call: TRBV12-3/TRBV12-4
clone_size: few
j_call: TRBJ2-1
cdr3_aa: CASSRPAGQLNEQFF
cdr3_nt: TGTGCCAGCAGTCGCCCGGCGGGTCAGTTGAATGAGCAGTTCTTC

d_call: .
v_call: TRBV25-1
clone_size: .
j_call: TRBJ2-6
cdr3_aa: CASSEPRISGANVLTF
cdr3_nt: TGTGCCAGCAGTGAACCGCGTATCTCTGGGGCCAACGTCCTGACTTTC

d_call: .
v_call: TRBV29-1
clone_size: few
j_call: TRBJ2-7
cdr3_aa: CSVAPSSYEQYF
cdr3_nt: TGCAGCGTGGCTCCGAGCTCCTACGAGCAGTACTTC

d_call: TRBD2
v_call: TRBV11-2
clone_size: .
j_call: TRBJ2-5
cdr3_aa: CASSFGAGVQETQYF
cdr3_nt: TGTGCCAGCAGCTTTGGGGCGGGAGTCCAAGAGACCCAGTACTTC

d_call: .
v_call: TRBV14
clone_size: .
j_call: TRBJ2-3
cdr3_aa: CASSQEYGGVADTQYF
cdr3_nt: TGTGCCAGCAGCCAAGAGTATGGGGGAGTCGCAGATACGCAGTATTTT

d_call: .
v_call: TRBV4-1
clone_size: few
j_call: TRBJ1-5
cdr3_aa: CASSQDSLGVGGNQPQHF
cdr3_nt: TGCGCCAGCAGCCAAGATTCATTGGGGGTCGGGGGCAATCAGCCCCAGCATTTT

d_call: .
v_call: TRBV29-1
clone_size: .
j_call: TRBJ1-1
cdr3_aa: CSATAAITEAFF
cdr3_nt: TGCAGCGCCACCGCAGCGATAACTGAAGCTTTCTTT

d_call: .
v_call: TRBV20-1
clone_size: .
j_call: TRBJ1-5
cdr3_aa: CSASPRGFSNQPQHF
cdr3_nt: TGCAGTGCTTCCCCGCGGGGGTTTAGCAATCAGCCCCAGCATTTT

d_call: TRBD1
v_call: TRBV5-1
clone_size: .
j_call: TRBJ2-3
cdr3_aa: CASSAGQGGVTDTQYF
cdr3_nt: TGCGCCAGCAGCGCGGGACAGGGGGGAGTGACAGATACGCAGTATTTT

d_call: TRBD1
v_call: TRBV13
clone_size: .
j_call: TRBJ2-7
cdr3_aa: CASSLGLPGTGIHEQYF
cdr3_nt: TGTGCCAGCAGCTTAGGCCTCCCAGGGACAGGGATCCACGAGCAGTACTTC

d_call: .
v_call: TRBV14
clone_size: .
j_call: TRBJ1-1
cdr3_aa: CASSQVNRRYTEAFF
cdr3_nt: TGTGCCAGCAGCCAAGTTAACAGACGGTACACTGAAGCTTTCTTT

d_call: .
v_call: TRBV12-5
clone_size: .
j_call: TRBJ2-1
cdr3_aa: CVSAHEGRYNEQFF
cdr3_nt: TGTGTTAGTGCCCACGAGGGAAGATACAATGAGCAGTTCTTC

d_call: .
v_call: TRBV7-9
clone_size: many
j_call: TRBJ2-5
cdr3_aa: CASSLGNQETQYF
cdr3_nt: TGTGCCAGCAGCTTAGGGAACCAAGAGACCCAGTACTTC

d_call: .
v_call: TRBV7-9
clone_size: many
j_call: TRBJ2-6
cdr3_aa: CASTDLNVLTF
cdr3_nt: TGTGCCAGCACAGACCTAAACGTCCTGACTTTC

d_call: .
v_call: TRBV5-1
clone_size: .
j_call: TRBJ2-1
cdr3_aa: CASRARVTVSYNEQFF
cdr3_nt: TGCGCCAGCAGAGCGAGAGTGACAGTCTCCTACAATGAGCAGTTCTTC

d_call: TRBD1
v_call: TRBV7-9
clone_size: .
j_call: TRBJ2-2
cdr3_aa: CASSSGTVTLTELFF
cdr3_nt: TGTGCCAGCAGTTCCGGGACAGTCACCTTGACGGAGCTGTTTTTT

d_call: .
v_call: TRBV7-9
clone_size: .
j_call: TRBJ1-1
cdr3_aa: CASRGREPAMNTEAFF
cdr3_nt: TGTGCCAGCAGAGGGAGGGAGCCGGCCATGAACACTGAAGCTTTCTTT